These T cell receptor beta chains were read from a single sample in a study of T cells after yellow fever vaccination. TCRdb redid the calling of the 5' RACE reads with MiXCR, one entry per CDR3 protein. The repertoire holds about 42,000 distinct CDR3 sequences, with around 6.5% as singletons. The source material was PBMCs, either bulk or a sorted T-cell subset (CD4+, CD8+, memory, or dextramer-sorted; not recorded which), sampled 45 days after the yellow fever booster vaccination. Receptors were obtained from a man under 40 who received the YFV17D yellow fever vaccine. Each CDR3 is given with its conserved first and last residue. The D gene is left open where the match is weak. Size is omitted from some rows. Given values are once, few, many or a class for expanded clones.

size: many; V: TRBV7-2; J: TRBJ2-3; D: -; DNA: TGTGCCAGCAGCTTATACGGGACCGAGGGGAATACGCAGTATTTT; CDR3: CASSLYGTEGNTQYF
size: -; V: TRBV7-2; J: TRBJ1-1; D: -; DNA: TGTGCCAGCAGCTTGGGGTTTACTGAAGCTTTCTTT; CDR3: CASSLGFTEAFF
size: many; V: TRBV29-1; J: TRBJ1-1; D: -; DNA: TGCAGCCCCCGGGCAGACCCCATGAACACTGAAGCTTTCTTT; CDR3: CSPRADPMNTEAFF
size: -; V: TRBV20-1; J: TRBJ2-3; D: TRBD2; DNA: TGCAGTGCTATAGCTCGGGCGGGAGTGGCAGATACGCAGTATTTT; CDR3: CSAIARAGVADTQYF
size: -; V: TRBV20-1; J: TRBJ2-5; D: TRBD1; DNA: TGCAGTGAGGCAGGGGGCGAATCTCAAGAGACCCAGTACTTC; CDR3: CSEAGGESQETQYF
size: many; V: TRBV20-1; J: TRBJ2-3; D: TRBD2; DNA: TGCAGTGCTAGGAAAAGACTAGCGGGATTAGCGGATACGCAGTATTTT; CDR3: CSARKRLAGLADTQYF
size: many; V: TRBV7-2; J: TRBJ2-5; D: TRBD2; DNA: TGTGCCAGCAGCTCGGGACTAGCGGGAGGAGGGGAGACCCAGTACTTC; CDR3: CASSSGLAGGGETQYF
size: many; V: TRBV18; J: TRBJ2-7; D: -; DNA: TGTGCCAGCTCAAGGGGGTACGAGCAGTACTTC; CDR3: CASSRGYEQYF
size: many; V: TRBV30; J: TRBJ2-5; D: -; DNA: TGTGCCTGGAGTGTACAAGAGACCCAGTACTTC; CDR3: CAWSVQETQYF
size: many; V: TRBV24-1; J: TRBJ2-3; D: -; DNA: TGTGCCACCAATACCACAGGGAGTTCCACAGATACGCAGTATTTT; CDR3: CATNTTGSSTDTQYF
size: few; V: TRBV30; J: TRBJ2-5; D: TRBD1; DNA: TGTGCCTGGAAAAATCCAGGGGGACGGGAAGAGACCCAGTACTTC; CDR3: CAWKNPGGREETQYF
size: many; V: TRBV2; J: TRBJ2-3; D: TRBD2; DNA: TGTGCCAGCCTTTTAGCGGGGGGGAGCACAGATACGCAGTATTTT; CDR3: CASLLAGGSTDTQYF
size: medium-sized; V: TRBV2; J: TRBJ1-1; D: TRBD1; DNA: TGTGCCAGCACCTCCCCGGACAGGGTTGGCACTGAAGCTTTCTTT; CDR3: CASTSPDRVGTEAFF
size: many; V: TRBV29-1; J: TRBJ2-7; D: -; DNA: TGCAGCGCCCTCGGGGTAGGGGGGTACGAGCAGTACTTC; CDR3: CSALGVGGYEQYF
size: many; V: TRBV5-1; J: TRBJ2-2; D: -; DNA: TGCGCCAGCAGCCAGAACTTGGGAGGGGAGCTGTTTTTT; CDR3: CASSQNLGGELFF
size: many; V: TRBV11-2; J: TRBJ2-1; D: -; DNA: TGTGCCAGCAGCTTAGACCGGCTTAAATTCAATGAGCAGTTCTTC; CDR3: CASSLDRLKFNEQFF
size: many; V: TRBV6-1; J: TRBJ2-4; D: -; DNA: TGTGCCAGCAGTGATGGCGGAGCCAAAAACATTCAGTACTTC; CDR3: CASSDGGAKNIQYF
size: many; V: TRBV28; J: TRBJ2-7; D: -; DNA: TGTGCCAGCAGACGGGACACCTACGAGCAGTACTTC; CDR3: CASRRDTYEQYF
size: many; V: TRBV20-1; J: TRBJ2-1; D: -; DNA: TGCAGTGCGGGCAATGCTAGGGATACCTACAATGAGCAGTTCTTC; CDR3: CSAGNARDTYNEQFF
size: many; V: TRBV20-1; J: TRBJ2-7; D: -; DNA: TGCAGTGCTAGAGATCCCCTTGACGGGACGGCCTACGAGCAGTACTTC; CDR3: CSARDPLDGTAYEQYF
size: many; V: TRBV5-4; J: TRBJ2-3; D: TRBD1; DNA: TGTGCCAGCAGGCGACAGGGGTCTAGCACAGATACGCAGTATTTT; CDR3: CASRRQGSSTDTQYF
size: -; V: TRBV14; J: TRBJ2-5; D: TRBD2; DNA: TGTGCCAGCAGCCACCTTGGAAGCGGGAGGGCCAGAGGAAGAGAGACCCTGTACTTC; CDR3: CASSHLGSGRARGRETLYF
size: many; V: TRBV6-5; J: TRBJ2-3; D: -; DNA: TGTGCCAGCAGTTACTCGGCAGATAACACAGATACGCAGTATTTT; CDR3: CASSYSADNTDTQYF
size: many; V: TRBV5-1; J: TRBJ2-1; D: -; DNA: TGCGCCAGCAGCTTGGCCCAGGGGATGACAAATGAGCAGTTCTTC; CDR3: CASSLAQGMTNEQFF
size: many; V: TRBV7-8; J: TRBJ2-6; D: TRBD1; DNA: TGTGCCAGCAGCCTTGACAGGGGATACGACGTCCTGACTTTC; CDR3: CASSLDRGYDVLTF
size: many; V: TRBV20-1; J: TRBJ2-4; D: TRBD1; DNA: TGCAGTGCTGGGACAGGGCAAGCCAAAAACATTCAGTACTTC; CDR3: CSAGTGQAKNIQYF
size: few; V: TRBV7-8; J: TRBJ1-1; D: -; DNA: TGTGCCAGCAGCTTAGCTCCTCACTTGAACACTGAAGCTTTCTTT; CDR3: CASSLAPHLNTEAFF
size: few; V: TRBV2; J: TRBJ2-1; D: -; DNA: TGTGCCAGCAGGATTTACGGGACTGGCTCCTACAATGAGCAGTTCTTC; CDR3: CASRIYGTGSYNEQFF
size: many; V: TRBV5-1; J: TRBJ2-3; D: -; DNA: TGCGCCAGCAGCCCGTTCGGGGGGCCTACGCAGTATTTT; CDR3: CASSPFGGPTQYF
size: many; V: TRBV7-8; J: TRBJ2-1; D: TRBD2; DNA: TGTGCCAGCAGCTTATGGACTAGCAACAATGAGCAGTTCTTC; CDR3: CASSLWTSNNEQFF
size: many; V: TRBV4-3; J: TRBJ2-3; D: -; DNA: TGCGCCAGCAGCCTCGTCTGGGTGGGCACAGATACGCAGTATTTT; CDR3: CASSLVWVGTDTQYF
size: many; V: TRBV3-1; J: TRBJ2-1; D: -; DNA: TGTGCCAGCAGCCATCGACCAACGCATAACAATGAGCAGTTCTTC; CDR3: CASSHRPTHNNEQFF
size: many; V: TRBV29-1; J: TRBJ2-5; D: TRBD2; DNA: TGCAGCTTCCTAGCGGGAGGGCAAGAGACCCAGTACTTC; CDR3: CSFLAGGQETQYF
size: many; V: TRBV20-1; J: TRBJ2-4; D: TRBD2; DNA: TGCAGTGCTAGACTAGCGGGAGGGCCGAGCATTCAGTACTTC; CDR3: CSARLAGGPSIQYF
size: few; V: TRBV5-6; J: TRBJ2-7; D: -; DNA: TGTGCCAGCAATAACTGGGGCGACTACGAGCAGTACTTC; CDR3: CASNNWGDYEQYF